Listed below are T cell receptor beta chains from one sample, sequenced in a study of cytomegalovirus exposure and HLA in healthy donors. Profiling relied on immunoSEQ multiplex PCR, and the TCRdb table lists in-frame clones only, not all of them. The sample holds around 140,000 clones, approximately 8.9% seen once. The sequencing input was PBMCs. All receptors come from a woman in her forties in good health and CMV-seropositive. CDR3s include the opening cysteine and the closing phenylalanine or tryptophan.

cdr3_length	v_call	j_call	cdr3_aa
17	TRBV11-2	TRBJ1-1	CASSPIRPRHWFAEAFF
13	TRBV18	TRBJ1-2	CASSPSRDYGYTF
16	TRBV27	TRBJ1-5	CASSLSATGGNQPQHF
17	TRBV11-2	TRBJ2-7	CVSSFRPGQGNSYEQYF
15	TRBV6-1	TRBJ1-1	CASSEGASPGTEAFF
14	TRBV9	TRBJ1-4	CASSAGQGNEKLFF
15	TRBV7-2	TRBJ1-5	CASSMGQGSNQPQHF
12	TRBV4-1	TRBJ2-1	CASSQRDNEQFF
16	TRBV5-1	TRBJ1-5	CASSPLGTGEGQPQHF
12	TRBV6-5	TRBJ1-1	CASSSGGAEAFF
14	TRBV2	TRBJ2-7	CASSVQGAFHEQYF
14	TRBV9	TRBJ1-1	CASSPSPQITEAFF
18	TRBV4-3	TRBJ1-2	CASSQALGHTALNYGYTF
12	TRBV19	TRBJ2-7	CASRDRGDEQYF
15	TRBV7-2	TRBJ2-3	CASSFGGAQEDTQYF
12	TRBV7-9	TRBJ2-7	CASSWTNYEQYF
13	TRBV6-6	TRBJ1-2	CASIPPGGGGYTF
13	TRBV5-1	TRBJ1-1	CASSLQGRTEAFF
12	TRBV19	TRBJ2-3	CATAGDTDTQYF
17	TRBV5-1	TRBJ2-3	CASSLAVTRPRTDTQYF
17	TRBV19	TRBJ1-3	CASIPATGGRLRNTIYF
15	TRBV7-6	TRBJ2-5	CASSSMTSGVETQYF
14	TRBV7-3	TRBJ2-1	CASSSSGGADEQFF
13	TRBV7-6	TRBJ1-6	CASSRESDSPLHF
14	TRBV2	TRBJ1-3	CASSEVTSGNTIYF
14	TRBV5-1	TRBJ1-1	CASSPGGRAIVAFF
13	TRBV27	TRBJ1-2	CASSPTVAYGYTF
15	TRBV5-1	TRBJ2-1	CASSKGTGDYNEQFF
15	TRBV6-5	TRBJ2-7	CASSYQGQGAYEQYF
15	TRBV13	TRBJ2-2	CASSLDRENTGELFF
15	TRBV15	TRBJ1-3	CATSRAGEAGNTIYF
15	TRBV6-6	TRBJ2-3	CASRAPGQGTDTQYF
13	TRBV5-1	TRBJ2-1	CASSAGTYNEQFF
17	TRBV4-2	TRBJ2-2	CASSPYLPGTSGGELFF
16	TRBV18	TRBJ1-3	CASSPSTTDSGNTIYF
14	TRBV28	TRBJ1-2	CASSLLGGGYGYTF
12	TRBV5-1	TRBJ2-5	CASSSGGETQYF
14	TRBV6-1	TRBJ1-2	CASSSGTAFYGYTF
17	TRBV10-2	TRBJ2-3	CASSSMGWEQSTDTQYF
15	TRBV5-4	TRBJ2-3	CASSFWLGSGDTQYF
12	TRBV2	TRBJ1-2	CASTERGHGYTF
15	TRBV5-4	TRBJ2-1	CASSRTGKSYNEQFF
16	TRBV27	TRBJ2-1	CASSLFPGGTYNEQFF